This is a list of T cell receptor beta chains from one sample in a study of blood T cell repertoires in COVID-19. Here immunoSEQ multiplex PCR was the method, and the copy in TCRdb shows in-frame clones only, minus some. The table includes fewer than 80,000 clones, about 87% detected once. The sequenced sample was peripheral blood. The source is a man between 65 and 85 years old with acute or convalescent COVID-19. Each CDR3 is given with its conserved first and last residue. A D gene is named only where the DNA matches it firmly. Rows give clone size only sometimes, using once, few, many, or a class for an expanded clone.

d_gene	abundance	v_gene	j_gene	CDR3nt	CDR3aa
-	-	TRBV19	TRBJ2-3	TGTGCCAGTAGTATTGGGGGGAACGCAGATACGCAGTATTTT	CASSIGGNADTQYF
TRBD1	-	TRBV9	TRBJ2-7	TGTGCCAGCAGCGTAGAATGGACGGGACAGGGGTTGGAGCAGTACTTC	CASSVEWTGQGLEQYF
-	-	TRBV5-6	TRBJ1-6	TGTGCCAGCAGCTCCTTGTCACTTAGACCCCTCCACTTT	CASSSLSLRPLHF
-	-	TRBV10-3	TRBJ1-2	TGTGCCATCGAGTCAACAGGGTTAAGCTATGGCTACACCTTC	CAIESTGLSYGYTF
-	-	TRBV20-1	TRBJ2-2	TGCAGTGCTAGTTCGCGTAGTACCGGGGAGCTGTTTTTT	CSASSRSTGELFF
-	-	TRBV28	TRBJ2-2	TGTGCCAGCAACAGGATTCCCTCGAACACCGGGGAGCTGTTTTTT	CASNRIPSNTGELFF
-	-	TRBV5-1	TRBJ2-7	TGCGCCAGCAGCTTGTGGCAGGGAATAGGTGAGCAGTACTTC	CASSLWQGIGEQYF
-	-	TRBV27	TRBJ1-4	TGTGCCAGCAGTCGGAGGACAGCAACTAATGAAAAACTGTTTTTT	CASSRRTATNEKLFF
TRBD1	few	TRBV6-6	TRBJ1-1	TGTGCCAGCAGTTACTCGGGGACAGACACTGAAGCTTTCTTT	CASSYSGTDTEAFF
TRBD1	-	TRBV7-8	TRBJ1-1	TGTGCCAGCAGCTTACGACAGGGGACTGAAGCTTTCTTT	CASSLRQGTEAFF
-	-	TRBV30	TRBJ2-7	TGTGCCTGGAGTGTACAGCTAATGAGCGAGCAGTACTTC	CAWSVQLMSEQYF
-	once	TRBV28	TRBJ1-2	TGTGCCAGCCGCTCAGGGCCTAACTATGGCTACACCTTC	CASRSGPNYGYTF
TRBD1	once	TRBV3-1/TRBV3-2	TRBJ1-6	TGTGCCAGCAGCCGAACAGGGGCCGAGTCACCCCTCCACTTT	CASSRTGAESPLHF
-	-	TRBV6-1	TRBJ2-7	TGTGCCAGCAGTGAAGGTCGGGTGATCAACGAGCAGTACTTC	CASSEGRVINEQYF
TRBD1	-	TRBV28	TRBJ1-2	TGTGCCAGCAGCCTAACCGGGAGGACAGGGGACTATGGCTACACCTTC	CASSLTGRTGDYGYTF
-	-	TRBV5-1	TRBJ2-7	TGCGCCAGCAGCTTGGTGGGAACAGGGTCCCACGAGCAGTACTTC	CASSLVGTGSHEQYF
TRBD1	-	TRBV5-1	TRBJ1-1	TGCGCCAGCGTATCCGGGACAGTCATGAACACTGAAGCTTTCTTT	CASVSGTVMNTEAFF
TRBD1	-	TRBV7-2	TRBJ2-7	TGTGCCAGCAGCTTACGGGACAGGGTAGACGAGCAGTACTTC	CASSLRDRVDEQYF
-	few	TRBV7-9	TRBJ1-5	TGTGCCAGCAGTCCCGTTGGGGGGTTTAATCAGCCCCAGCATTTT	CASSPVGGFNQPQHF
TRBD1	-	TRBV5-1	TRBJ1-4	TGCGCCAGCAGCCCCGGGACAGGGGCTGAAAAACTGTTTTTT	CASSPGTGAEKLFF
-	-	TRBV10-2	TRBJ1-5	TGCGCCAGCAGTGAGTTTTCTGTGAGCAATCAGCCCCAGCATTTT	CASSEFSVSNQPQHF
-	-	TRBV2	TRBJ2-1	TGTGCCAGCAGTTTTACTAAGTCCTACAATGAGCAGTTCTTC	CASSFTKSYNEQFF
-	-	TRBV10-2	TRBJ1-5	TGCGCCAGCAGTGAGGCAGGGGTGGGTCAGCCCCAGCATTTT	CASSEAGVGQPQHF
-	-	TRBV5-1	TRBJ1-2	TGCGCCAGCAGCTTGAAACAGGCCGGCTATGGCTACACCTTC	CASSLKQAGYGYTF
-	-	TRBV5-1	TRBJ1-2	TGCGCCAGCAGCTCCGAGAGCTTGTATGGCTACACCTTC	CASSSESLYGYTF
TRBD1	-	TRBV19	TRBJ2-1	TGTGCCAGTAAGGGGACAGGGGTGTACAATGAGCAGTTCTTC	CASKGTGVYNEQFF
TRBD2	-	TRBV10-3	TRBJ2-7	TGTGCCATCAGAGACCGTAGCGGGAGCTCCTACGAGCAGTACTTC	CAIRDRSGSSYEQYF
-	-	TRBV27	TRBJ1-2	TGTGCCAGGATAGGGAGAAGGAATGGCTACACCTTC	CARIGRRNGYTF
-	-	TRBV7-6	TRBJ2-5	TGTGCCAGCAGCTTAGCACAGTCCTGGGAGACCCAGTACTTC	CASSLAQSWETQYF
TRBD2	-	TRBV5-1	TRBJ2-1	TGCGCCAGCAGCTTGGTGGCGGGAGGGTACAATGAGCAGTTCTTC	CASSLVAGGYNEQFF
-	-	TRBV6-6	TRBJ1-5	TGTGCCAGCAGCCACGGGGATATCGGGCAGCCCCAGCATTTT	CASSHGDIGQPQHF
-	-	TRBV30	TRBJ2-7	TGTGCCTGGGCCTACCGGCGGAGCTCCTACGAGCAGTACTTC	CAWAYRRSSYEQYF
TRBD2	-	TRBV7-9	TRBJ2-3	TGTGCCAGCAGCTTGTTCACCTCGGGACTAGCGGCTAGCACAGATACGCAGTATTTT	CASSLFTSGLAASTDTQYF
TRBD1	-	TRBV7-2	TRBJ1-2	TGTGCCAGCAGCTTGTCAGGGGGCAGTGGCTACACCTTC	CASSLSGGSGYTF
TRBD1	-	TRBV29-1	TRBJ1-3	TGCAGCGTTGAGGCCGTGACAGGGCCACGAAACACCATATATTTT	CSVEAVTGPRNTIYF
-	-	TRBV5-6	TRBJ2-7	TGTGCCTCGAACGGCGGGGTCACCTACGAGCAGTACTTC	CASNGGVTYEQYF
TRBD2	-	TRBV9	TRBJ2-1	TGTGCCAGCAGCGTAGAAGCGGGAGGGTATGGTGAGCAGTTCTTC	CASSVEAGGYGEQFF
-	-	TRBV2	TRBJ2-5	TGTGCCAGCAGTGAAGGCGGGATTGGGGAAGAGACCCAGTACTTC	CASSEGGIGEETQYF
-	few	TRBV24-1	TRBJ2-2	TGTGCCACCAGTGACGCGGGGCAGATCACCGGGGAGCTGTTTTTT	CATSDAGQITGELFF
TRBD1	once	TRBV2	TRBJ2-1	TGTGCCAGCAAGCGGACAGGGACGGGGAGTGAGCAGTTCTTC	CASKRTGTGSEQFF
-	once	TRBV24-1	TRBJ1-5	TGTGCCACCAGCGGGGGGACTTCCAATCAGCCCCAGCATTTT	CATSGGTSNQPQHF
-	-	TRBV5-1	TRBJ2-7	TGCGCCAGCAGCCTACTACTAGAATACGAGCAGTACTTC	CASSLLLEYEQYF
-	few	TRBV7-8	TRBJ2-1	TGTGCCAGCAGCTTTTTCGCGGGTATCTCCTACAATGAGCAGTTCTTC	CASSFFAGISYNEQFF
-	-	TRBV4-1	TRBJ1-1	TGCGCCAGCAGCCAAGCTCCCAGGAACACTGAAGCTTTCTTT	CASSQAPRNTEAFF
-	-	TRBV27	TRBJ1-6	TGTGCCAGCAGTCCCCCGGGGATCGGGTCACCCCTCCACTTT	CASSPPGIGSPLHF